The present T cell receptor (beta chain) was sequenced within a study of response to subunit inactivated influenza vaccine. Findings and limits, study-wide: Seasonal influenza vaccination, on each occasion, was suggested by the authors to recruit few new T cells.

Germline-derived CDR1 and CDR2 are DFQATT and SNEGSKA (reference sequence). The CDR3 is 14 residues long. V dropped 8 bases and J dropped 6; count of bases not matched to a gene: 11. This clonotype was observed a handful of times. The antigen is not known. TCRdb processed the RT-PCR reads anew with MiXCR; each CDR3 protein has one entry. In the table there are 600,000 to 850,000 distinct CDR3 sequences, 12% to 15% of which are singletons. The sequence was collected from a man between 45 and 60 years old who received an inactivated influenza vaccine. This chain joins TRBV20-1 and TRBJ1-2; 11 bases match TRBD1. The specimen was PBMCs from blood, collected 14 to 15 days before vaccination. The CDR3 coding sequence is TGCAGTCCGGAAGGGACAGGGGGGAGGAATGGCTACACCTTC. It encodes CSPEGTGGRNGYTF.